These T cell receptor beta chains were read from a single sample in a study of blood T cell repertoires in COVID-19. Produced via immunoSEQ multiplex PCR; TCRdb's table is partial and in-frame only. Of 150,000 to 200,000 clones in the sample, more than 75% are singletons; the top ten hold 0.95% to 1.5%. Sequencing was performed on PBMCs or T cells enriched from blood (not recorded which). The receptors shown here come from a human donor with acute COVID-19. The donor label of this sample is uncertain. Each CDR3 is given with its conserved first and last residue. A D gene is named only where the DNA matches it firmly. Where a row states a size, it is once, few, many or the class of an expanded clone; other rows omit it.

V	D	size	J	DNA	CDR3
TRBV30	.	.	TRBJ2-7	TGTGCCTGGAGTGTGCAGGGAGGCTACGAGCAGTACTTC	CAWSVQGGYEQYF
TRBV4-1	TRBD1	.	TRBJ2-3	TGCGCCAGCAGCTATACCGGGACAGGGGGCGAAACGCAGTATTTT	CASSYTGTGGETQYF
TRBV4-2	.	.	TRBJ1-3	TGTGCCAGCAGCCAACGTGCACTAGGAAACACCATATATTTT	CASSQRALGNTIYF
TRBV9	TRBD2	.	TRBJ2-2	TGTGCCAGCAGCGTCGGGGGGGCAAACACCGGGGAGCTGTTTTTT	CASSVGGANTGELFF
TRBV30	.	.	TRBJ1-1	TGTGCCTGGAGTGTAGGTTGGGCGGAAGCTTTCTTT	CAWSVGWAEAFF
TRBV21-1	.	.	TRBJ1-4	TGTGCCAGCAGCAAAGACCACAGGGGTCGCTTTAATGAAAAACTGTTTTTT	CASSKDHRGRFNEKLFF
TRBV28	TRBD1	.	TRBJ1-2	TGTGCCAGCAGAACCGACAGGGAGGCGGACTATGGCTACACCTTC	CASRTDREADYGYTF
TRBV19	.	.	TRBJ1-2	TGTGCCAGTAGTAACCCGGGGGGCTATGGCTACACCTTC	CASSNPGGYGYTF
TRBV15	TRBD2	.	TRBJ2-7	TGTGCCACCAGCATTGGACTAGCGGGGTCATACGAGCAGTACTTC	CATSIGLAGSYEQYF
TRBV4-2	TRBD2	.	TRBJ2-1	TGTGCCAGCAGCCCCCTACTAGCGGGGGGAGTCTACAATGAGCAGTTCTTC	CASSPLLAGGVYNEQFF
TRBV9	TRBD2	.	TRBJ2-7	TGTGCCAGCAGCGGGGGACTAGCTGGAGAGCAGTACTTC	CASSGGLAGEQYF
TRBV6-5	.	.	TRBJ1-1	TGTGCCAGCACCCAGAGCAGGGTGGGCACTGAAGCTTTCTTT	CASTQSRVGTEAFF
TRBV5-1	.	once	TRBJ2-3	TGCGCCAGCAGCCCGAGGCATGGTAGCACAGATACGCAGTATTTT	CASSPRHGSTDTQYF
TRBV5-1	.	.	TRBJ1-5	TGCGCCAGCAGCTTGGACGGGGATAGCAATCAGCCCCAGCATTTT	CASSLDGDSNQPQHF
TRBV9	.	.	TRBJ2-3	TGTGCCAGCAGTCTCGGGGGACCCCGCACAGATACGCAGTATTTT	CASSLGGPRTDTQYF
TRBV18	.	.	TRBJ2-2	TGTGCCAGCTCACACGGGACATCCGGGGAGCTGTTTTTT	CASSHGTSGELFF
TRBV6-5	.	.	TRBJ2-7	TGTGCCAGCAGGACGTGGACGGGATCCTACGAGCAGTACTTC	CASRTWTGSYEQYF
TRBV4-3	TRBD1	.	TRBJ2-7	TGCGCCAGCAGCCACCTCATCGGACAGGGGGCATACGAGCAGTACTTC	CASSHLIGQGAYEQYF
TRBV5-6	.	.	TRBJ2-5	TGTGCCAGCAGCTGGAAGGACAGTCAAGAGACCCAGTACTTC	CASSWKDSQETQYF
TRBV3-1/TRBV3-2	TRBD2	.	TRBJ2-2	TGTGCCAGCAGCCCAAAGCGGGGGGGCTTCACCGGGGAGCTGTTTTTT	CASSPKRGGFTGELFF
TRBV2	TRBD1	.	TRBJ2-1	TGTGCCAGCAGTTCTGACAGGGGCAATGAGCAGTTCTTC	CASSSDRGNEQFF
TRBV11-1	TRBD2	.	TRBJ2-2	TGTGCCAGCAGCGGACCAGCGGGGGGTGAGACCGGGGAGCTGTTTTTT	CASSGPAGGETGELFF
TRBV5-1	TRBD1	.	TRBJ1-1	TGCGCCAGCAGCTCCGGACAGGGGGCAGGGACTGAAGCTTTCTTT	CASSSGQGAGTEAFF
TRBV7-6	TRBD2	.	TRBJ2-3	TGTGCCAGCAGCTTCGCAATGACTAGCGGGGGGATAACAGATACGCAGTATTTT	CASSFAMTSGGITDTQYF
TRBV30	TRBD1	.	TRBJ1-3	TGTGCCTGGAGTCGGGCAGGGGGTTTGGCCATATATTTT	CAWSRAGGLAIYF
TRBV7-3	.	.	TRBJ2-1	TGTGCCAGCAGCTTGTTGTCCCCGTTGGGGCCCCTTGATGAGCAGTTCTTC	CASSLLSPLGPLDEQFF
TRBV4-1	.	.	TRBJ2-3	TGCGCCAGCAGCCAAGAGGCCGGCACAGATACGCAGTATTTT	CASSQEAGTDTQYF
TRBV30	TRBD1	.	TRBJ2-7	TGTGCCTGGAGCGTTCCGGGACAGGGTTACGAGCAGTACTTC	CAWSVPGQGYEQYF
TRBV5-1	.	once	TRBJ1-2	TGCGCCAGCAGCCTCCCCGACAGGAACTATGGCTACACCTTC	CASSLPDRNYGYTF
TRBV19	TRBD1	.	TRBJ2-4	TGTGCCAGTAGTACCCCGGGGACAGGGGGTGGGTCCAAAAACATTCAGTACTTC	CASSTPGTGGGSKNIQYF
TRBV3-1/TRBV3-2	.	few	TRBJ2-7	TGTGCCAGCAGCCAAGAGTTGAGGAAGTACTTC	CASSQELRKYF
TRBV6-1	TRBD2	few	TRBJ2-5	TGTGCCAGCAGTGAAAGGACTAGCGGGGGCTCACAAGAGACCCAGTACTTC	CASSERTSGGSQETQYF
TRBV7-9	.	.	TRBJ2-1	TGTGCCAGCAGCTTAGCGTGGGCCGCGGGTGAGCAGTTCTTC	CASSLAWAAGEQFF
TRBV19	TRBD1	.	TRBJ2-3	TGTGCCAGTAGGACGACAGGGCTAAACACAGATACGCAGTATTTT	CASRTTGLNTDTQYF
TRBV4-1	TRBD2	.	TRBJ2-1	TGCGCCAGCAGCCAAGCTCCTAGACTAGCGGGGGGGCAAGTCTGGTTCTTC	CASSQAPRLAGGQVWFF
TRBV27	.	.	TRBJ2-3	TGTGCCAGCAGTTCACCGTCCCCGGTTAACACAGATACGCAGTATTTT	CASSSPSPVNTDTQYF
TRBV12-3/TRBV12-4	.	.	TRBJ2-2	TGTGCCAGCAGTTTGAGAGAAGCCGGGGAGCTGTTTTTT	CASSLREAGELFF
TRBV4-2	.	few	TRBJ1-1	TGTGCCAGCAGCCAGGGAAGGGGGACTGAAGCTTTCTTT	CASSQGRGTEAFF
TRBV4-3	TRBD1	few	TRBJ2-3	TGCGCCAGCAGCCAAAACTTGCCGGGACAGGGCACAGATACGCAGTATTTT	CASSQNLPGQGTDTQYF
TRBV19	TRBD1	.	TRBJ1-5	TGTGCCAGTGGTGGGACAGGGGGCAATCAGCCCCAGCATTTT	CASGGTGGNQPQHF
TRBV7-2	.	few	TRBJ1-2	TGTGCCAGCAGCTTAAGCCTAGGGGCCAGGGGATATGGCTACACCTTC	CASSLSLGARGYGYTF
TRBV7-3	TRBD1	.	TRBJ1-1	TGTGCCAGCAGCTCCGGACAGGTGAACACTGAAGCTTTCTTT	CASSSGQVNTEAFF
TRBV6-2/TRBV6-3	TRBD1	.	TRBJ2-5	TGTGCCAGCAGTTTGGACAGGGTTAGGGAGACCCAGTACTTC	CASSLDRVRETQYF
TRBV5-1	.	.	TRBJ1-6	TGCGCCAGCAGCGATGACGCTCCAGGGAGGGTTTCACCCCTCCACTTT	CASSDDAPGRVSPLHF
TRBV7-8	.	.	TRBJ1-4	TGTGCCAGCAGCTTATTCGTGCGACAGTCCAATGAAAAACTGTTTTTT	CASSLFVRQSNEKLFF
TRBV19	TRBD1	.	TRBJ2-5	TGTGCCAGTAGTGGGGACAGGGGGGAGACCCAGTACTTC	CASSGDRGETQYF
TRBV11-3	.	.	TRBJ1-1	TGTGCCAGCAGCCGGGAGGATGGAACTGAAGCTTTCTTT	CASSREDGTEAFF
TRBV3-1/TRBV3-2	TRBD1	.	TRBJ2-2	TGTGCCAGCAGCCAAACAGGAGAGGGGGCAGACACCGGGGAGCTGTTTTTT	CASSQTGEGADTGELFF
TRBV12-5	.	few	TRBJ1-1	TGTGCTAGTGGTTTGGTGCGAGGCACTGAAGCTTTCTTT	CASGLVRGTEAFF
TRBV29-1	.	.	TRBJ1-2	TGCAGCGTTGAGGTACCGCGGGGGGCACTCTATGGCTACACCTTC	CSVEVPRGALYGYTF
TRBV3-1/TRBV3-2	.	.	TRBJ2-7	TGTGCCAGCAGCCAAGGGGCAGGGGCCACCTACGAGCAGTACTTC	CASSQGAGATYEQYF
TRBV5-4	TRBD1	.	TRBJ2-7	TGTCTCCCCCGGGTTGGGGCCGGGTTGAGGGGACAGACCTACGAGCAGTACTTC	CLPRVGAGLRGQTYEQYF
TRBV2	.	.	TRBJ1-1	TGTGCCAGCAGTCCCGGGAAGTACACTGAAGCTTTCTTT	CASSPGKYTEAFF
TRBV4-1	TRBD1	.	TRBJ1-1	TGCGCCAGCAGCCAAGAGGTAGGGGGCATGATGGCTTTCTTT	CASSQEVGGMMAFF